Below are 8 T cell receptor beta chains sequenced from a single sample in a study of CD8 T cells in Susac syndrome. Random hexamers were used to reverse transcribe an amount of roughly 0.45 to 1 ug RNA. TCRdb re-derived calls from the immunoSEQ multiplex PCR reads in MiXCR, one entry per CDR3 protein. The sample includes 95,000 to 150,000 distinct CDR3 sequences, roughly 94% of them seen just once. Sequencing was carried out using CD8+ T cells from PBMCs. These receptor sequences come from a human donor with Susac syndrome.

This CDR3 is CSARPYIQGDTEAFF. In DNA, the CDR3 is TGCAGTGCTAGACCGTACATTCAGGGAGACACTGAAGCTTTCTTT. J is TRBJ1-1 and V is TRBV20-1; the D gene is possibly TRBD1 (5 bases). Germline values: CDR1 DFQATT, CDR2 SNEGSKA (reference sequence). The CDR3 consists of 15 residues. The V and J ends lost 2 bases and 3 bases respectively, with 16 bases between them.

This sequence joins TRBV6-4 and TRBJ2-2; 8 bases are a match to TRBD1. The V segment lost 6 bases and the J segment 4 bases; nucleotides outside the gene matches: 1. CDR3 length: 13 residues. Germline CDR1 reads MRHNA; CDR2 reads SNTAGT. CDR3 residues: CASSQGATGELFF. The CDR3, as DNA: TGTGCCAGCAGCCAGGGGGCCACCGGGGAGCTGTTTTTT.

The chain couples TRBV25-1 to TRBJ2-3; D perhaps matches TRBD2 (6 bases). The ends were cut back, 3 bases at V and 0 bases at J, with 7 bases in the middle. Germline V lookup: CDR1 MGHDK, CDR2 SYGVNS. This CDR3 contains 14 residues. The CDR3 DNA follows: TGTGCCAGCAGTGATAGCGGAAGCACAGATACGCAGTATTTT. Its translation is CASSDSGSTDTQYF.

The chain couples TRBV29-1 to TRBJ2-7; 8 nucleotides agree with TRBD1. J gave up 3 bases and V 5 bases, and 3 bases lay outside the gene matches. Germline loops: CDR1 SQVTM, CDR2 ANQGSEA. CDR3 length: 12 residues. The DNA of the CDR3 is TGCAGCGTTTGGACAGGGAGCTACGAGCAGTACTTC. This sequence encodes CSVWTGSYEQYF.

This chain connects TRBV27 to TRBJ2-1; D could derive from TRBD1 or TRBD2 (6 bases each). The V end lost 0 bases, the J end lost 3 bases, and 12 bases lay between the germline ends. The germline V gene has CDR1 MNHEY and CDR2 SMNVEV (reference sequence). The CDR3 runs to 16 residues. CDR3: CASSLSLQGGYNEQFF. DNA for the CDR3: TGTGCCAGCAGTTTATCCCTACAGGGAGGCTACAATGAGCAGTTCTTC.

V and J are TRBV3-1 and TRBJ2-7; D not certain. The CDR3 contains 15 residues. Germline-derived CDR1 and CDR2 are LGHDT and YNNKEL (reference sequence). V was shortened by 1 base and J by 5 bases, with 15 bases between the two germline ends. CDR3 DNA: TGTGCCAGCAGCCAAGGATGGCAGGAGAATAACGAGCAGTACTTC. This translates into CASSQGWQENNEQYF.

The rearrangement links TRBV6-2 or TRBV6-3 to TRBJ2-7; no clear D gene. The V gene's germline CDR1 is MNHEY and CDR2 SVGEGT. V dropped 6 bases and J dropped 1 base, with 7 bases sitting between them. CDR3 length: 12 amino acids. CDR3 region: CASRTESYEQYF. CDR3 nucleotide sequence: TGTGCCAGCAGAACGGAATCCTACGAGCAGTACTTC.

The chain employs TRBV29-1 and TRBJ1-1; D uncertain. The CDR3 is made up of 13 amino acids. The V gene lost 6 bases and the J gene lost 1 base, with 12 bases spanning the gap. The germline V gene has CDR1 SQVTM and CDR2 ANQGSEA. CDR3 bases: TGCAGCGTCATTAACCAAGCGAACACTGAAGCTTTCTTT. Translating it yields CSVINQANTEAFF.